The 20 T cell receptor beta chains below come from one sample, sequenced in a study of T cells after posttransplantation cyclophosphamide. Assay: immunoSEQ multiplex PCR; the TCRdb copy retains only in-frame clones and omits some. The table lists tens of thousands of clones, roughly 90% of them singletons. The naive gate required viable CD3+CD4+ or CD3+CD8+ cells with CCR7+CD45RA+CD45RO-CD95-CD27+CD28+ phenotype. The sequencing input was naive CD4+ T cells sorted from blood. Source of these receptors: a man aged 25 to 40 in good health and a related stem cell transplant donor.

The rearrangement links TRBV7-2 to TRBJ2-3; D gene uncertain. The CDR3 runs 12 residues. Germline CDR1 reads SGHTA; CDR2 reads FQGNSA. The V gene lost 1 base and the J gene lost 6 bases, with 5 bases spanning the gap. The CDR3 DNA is TGTGCCAGCAGCTTAGTTGAGGATACGCAGTATTTT. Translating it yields CASSLVEDTQYF.

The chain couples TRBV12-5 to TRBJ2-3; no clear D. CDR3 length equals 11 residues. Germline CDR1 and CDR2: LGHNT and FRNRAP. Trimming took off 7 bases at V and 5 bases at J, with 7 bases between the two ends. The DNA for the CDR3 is TGTGCTAGTGCCATCGGAGATACGCAGTATTTT. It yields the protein CASAIGDTQYF.

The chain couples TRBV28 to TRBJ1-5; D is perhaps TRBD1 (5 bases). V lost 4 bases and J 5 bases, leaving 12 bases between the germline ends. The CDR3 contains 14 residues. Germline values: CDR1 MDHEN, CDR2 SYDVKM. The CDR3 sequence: CASSSRQTYQPQHF. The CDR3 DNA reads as TGTGCCAGCAGTTCTCGACAGACCTATCAGCCCCAGCATTTT.

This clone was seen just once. CDR3 sequence (DNA): TGCGCCAGCAGCGTCAATTCGAACACCGGGGAGCTGTTTTTT. This sequence encodes CASSVNSNTGELFF. The rearrangement uses TRBV5-1 and TRBJ2-2, with D uncertain. V shed 4 bases and J shed 0 bases, with 7 bases lying between them. Germline CDR1 and CDR2: SGHRS and YFSETQ. The CDR3 contains 14 residues.

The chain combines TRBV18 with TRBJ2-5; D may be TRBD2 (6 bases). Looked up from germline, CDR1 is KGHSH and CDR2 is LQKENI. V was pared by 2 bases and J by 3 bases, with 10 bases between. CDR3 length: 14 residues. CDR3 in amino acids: CASSPISGEETQYF. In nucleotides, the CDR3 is TGTGCCAGCTCACCAATATCGGGGGAAGAGACCCAGTACTTC.

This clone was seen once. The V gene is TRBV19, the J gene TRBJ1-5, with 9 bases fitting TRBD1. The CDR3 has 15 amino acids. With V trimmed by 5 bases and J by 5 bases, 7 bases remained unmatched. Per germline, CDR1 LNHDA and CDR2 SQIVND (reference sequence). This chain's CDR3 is CASSSGTGYYQPQHF. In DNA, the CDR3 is TGTGCCAGTAGTTCCGGGACAGGGTATTATCAGCCCCAGCATTTT.

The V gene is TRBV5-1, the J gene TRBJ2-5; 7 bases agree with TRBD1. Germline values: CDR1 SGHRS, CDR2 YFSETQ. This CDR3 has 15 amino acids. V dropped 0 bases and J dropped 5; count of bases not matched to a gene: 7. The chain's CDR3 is CASSLAGGQLETQYF. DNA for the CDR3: TGCGCCAGCAGCTTGGCAGGGGGACAGCTTGAGACCCAGTACTTC.

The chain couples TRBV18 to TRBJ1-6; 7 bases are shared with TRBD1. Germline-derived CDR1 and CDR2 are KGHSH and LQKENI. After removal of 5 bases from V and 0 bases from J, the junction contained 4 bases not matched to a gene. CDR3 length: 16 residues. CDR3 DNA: TGTGCCAGCTCAACGCGGGACAGCTCCTATAATTCACCCCTCCACTTT. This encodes CASSTRDSSYNSPLHF.

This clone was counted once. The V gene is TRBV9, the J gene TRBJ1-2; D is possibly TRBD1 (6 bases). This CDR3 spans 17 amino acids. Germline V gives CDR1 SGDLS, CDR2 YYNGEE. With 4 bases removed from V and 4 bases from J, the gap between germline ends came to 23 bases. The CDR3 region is CASSPEGTSLSTYGYTF. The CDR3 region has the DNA TGTGCCAGCAGCCCCGAAGGGACATCCCTATCCACCTATGGCTACACCTTC. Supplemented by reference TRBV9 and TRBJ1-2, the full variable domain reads DSGVTQTPKHLITATGQRVTLRCSPRSGDLSVYWYQQSLDQGLQFLIQYYNGEERAKGNILERFSAQQFPDLHSELNLSSLELGDSALYFCASSPEGTSLSTYGYTFGSGTRLTVV.

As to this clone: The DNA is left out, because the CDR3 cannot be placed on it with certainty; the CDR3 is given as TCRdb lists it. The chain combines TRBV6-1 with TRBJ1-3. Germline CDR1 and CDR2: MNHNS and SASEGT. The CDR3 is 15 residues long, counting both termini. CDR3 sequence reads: CASSTSGLGGNTIYF.

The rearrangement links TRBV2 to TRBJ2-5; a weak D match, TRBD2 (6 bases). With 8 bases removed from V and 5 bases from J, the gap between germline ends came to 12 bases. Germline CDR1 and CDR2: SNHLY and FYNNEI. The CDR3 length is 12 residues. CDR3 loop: CASEEGGETQYF. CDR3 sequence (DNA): TGTGCCAGCGAGGAGGGCGGGGAGACCCAGTACTTC. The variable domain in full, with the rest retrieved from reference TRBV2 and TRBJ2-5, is EPEVTQTPSHQVTQMGQEVILRCVPISNHLYFYWYRQILGQKVEFLVSFYNNEISEKSEIFDDQFSVERPDGSNFTLKIRSTKLEDSAMYFCASEEGGETQYFGPGTRLLVL.

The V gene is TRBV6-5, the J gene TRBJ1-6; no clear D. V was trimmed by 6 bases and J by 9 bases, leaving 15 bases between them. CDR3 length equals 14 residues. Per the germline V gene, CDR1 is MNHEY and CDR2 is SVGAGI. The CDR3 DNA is TGTGCCAGCAGAGGAGGAGTTTCGAGTTCACCCCTCCACTTT. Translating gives CASRGGVSSSPLHF.

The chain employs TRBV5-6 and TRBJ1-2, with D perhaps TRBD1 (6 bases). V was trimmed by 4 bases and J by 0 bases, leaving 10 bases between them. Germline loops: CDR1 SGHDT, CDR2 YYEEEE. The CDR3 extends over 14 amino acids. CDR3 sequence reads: CASSPTGTNYGYTF. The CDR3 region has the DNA TGTGCCAGCAGCCCGACAGGAACTAACTATGGCTACACCTTC.

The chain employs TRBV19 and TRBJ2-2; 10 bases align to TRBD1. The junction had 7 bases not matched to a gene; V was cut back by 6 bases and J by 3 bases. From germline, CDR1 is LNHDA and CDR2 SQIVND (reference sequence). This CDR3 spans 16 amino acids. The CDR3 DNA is TGTGCCAGTAGAGGCCCCGGGACAGGGGACACCGGGGAGCTGTTTTTT. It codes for CASRGPGTGDTGELFF.

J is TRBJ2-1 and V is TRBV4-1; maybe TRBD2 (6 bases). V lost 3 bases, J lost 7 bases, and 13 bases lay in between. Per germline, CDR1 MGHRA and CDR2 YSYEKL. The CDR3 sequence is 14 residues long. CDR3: CASSHLGLFNEQFF. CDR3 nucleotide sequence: TGCGCCAGCAGCCACCTGGGACTTTTTAATGAGCAGTTCTTC.

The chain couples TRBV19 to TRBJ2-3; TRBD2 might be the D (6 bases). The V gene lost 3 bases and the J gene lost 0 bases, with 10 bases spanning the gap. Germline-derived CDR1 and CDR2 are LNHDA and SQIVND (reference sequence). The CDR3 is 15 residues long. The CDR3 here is CASSMLGTSTDTQYF. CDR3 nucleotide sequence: TGTGCCAGTAGTATGTTGGGGACTAGCACAGATACGCAGTATTTT.

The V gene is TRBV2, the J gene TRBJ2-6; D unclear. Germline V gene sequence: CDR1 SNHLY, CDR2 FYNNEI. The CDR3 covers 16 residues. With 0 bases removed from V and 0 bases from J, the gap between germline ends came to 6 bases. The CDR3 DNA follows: TGTGCCAGCAGTGAAGCAACGGTCTCTGGGGCCAACGTCCTGACTTTC. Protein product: CASSEATVSGANVLTF.

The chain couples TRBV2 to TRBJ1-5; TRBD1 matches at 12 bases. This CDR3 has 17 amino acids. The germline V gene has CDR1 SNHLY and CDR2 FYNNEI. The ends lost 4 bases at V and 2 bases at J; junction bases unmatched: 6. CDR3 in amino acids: CASSAGDRGLGNQPQHF. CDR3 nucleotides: TGTGCCAGCAGTGCCGGGGACAGGGGGCTAGGCAATCAGCCCCAGCATTTT.

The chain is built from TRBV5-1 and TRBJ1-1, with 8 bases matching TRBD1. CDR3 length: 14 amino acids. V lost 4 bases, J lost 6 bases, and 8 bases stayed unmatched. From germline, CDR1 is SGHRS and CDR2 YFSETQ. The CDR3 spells CASSPGQAKAEAFF. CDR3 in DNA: TGCGCCAGCAGCCCGGGACAGGCGAAGGCTGAAGCTTTCTTT.

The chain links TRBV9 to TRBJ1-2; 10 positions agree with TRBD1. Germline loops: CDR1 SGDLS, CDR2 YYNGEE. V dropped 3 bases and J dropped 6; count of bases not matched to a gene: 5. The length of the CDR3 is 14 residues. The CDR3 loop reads CASSAPGQGNGYTF. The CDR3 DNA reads TGTGCCAGCAGCGCCCCGGGACAGGGGAATGGCTACACCTTC.